Presented here are 31 T cell receptor beta chains from one specimen sequenced in a study of cytomegalovirus exposure and HLA in healthy donors. 13 Jbeta primers and 60 Vbeta primers were used for the PCR. Sequenced by immunoSEQ multiplex PCR; TCRdb stores in-frame clones only, minus some. The sample has approximately 150,000 clones, about 70% seen once. Sequencing was carried out using PBMCs. The receptors here all came from a woman in her late teens or twenties in good health and CMV-seropositive.

Here the CDR3 DNA reads TGTGCCAGCTCACCAGCATTTCGACTAGCGGGAGGTGCCACAGTGAAAGAGACCCAGTACTTC. Its protein product is CASSPAFRLAGGATVKETQYF. V usage is TRBV18 and J usage is TRBJ2-5, with 13 bases that match TRBD2. The ends lost 2 bases at V and 3 bases at J; junction bases unmatched: 18. Germline CDR1 KGHSH, CDR2 LQKENI. This CDR3 has 21 amino acids.

The J gene is TRBJ1-5, the V gene TRBV4-1, with 8 bases aligning to TRBD1. With V trimmed by 1 base and J by 0 bases, 5 bases remained unmatched. Germline-derived CDR1 and CDR2 are MGHRA and YSYEKL. The CDR3 covers 17 residues. The CDR3 loop is CASSQGIQGVSNQPQHF. The DNA of the CDR3 is TGCGCCAGCAGCCAAGGAATACAGGGGGTTAGCAATCAGCCCCAGCATTTT.

This sequence joins TRBV4-3 and TRBJ2-1, with 8 bases aligning to TRBD2. J gave up 6 bases and V 1 base, and 5 bases lay outside the gene matches. Germline V CDR1 and CDR2: LGHNA, YSLEER. The CDR3 consists of 15 residues. This CDR3 reads CASSQARGGPNEQFF. The CDR3 DNA reads as TGCGCCAGCAGCCAAGCTCGGGGGGGCCCCAATGAGCAGTTCTTC.

V gene TRBV19 combines with J gene TRBJ2-7, with D perhaps TRBD2 (5 bases). The CDR3 extends over 14 amino acids. V was trimmed by 6 bases and J by 2 bases, leaving 14 bases between them. Germline CDR1 LNHDA, CDR2 SQIVND (reference sequence). CDR3 amino acids: CASSYQRGTYEQYF. CDR3 DNA: TGTGCCAGTAGCTACCAGCGAGGGACCTACGAGCAGTACTTC.

This chain connects TRBV7-9 to TRBJ2-7; D not resolved. This CDR3 spans 11 amino acids. Trimming pared 8 bases from V and 5 bases from J, leaving 10 bases between. Germline CDR1 reads SEHNR; CDR2 reads FQNEAQ (reference sequence). The CDR3: CASGSRNEQYF. The CDR3 region has the DNA TGTGCCAGCGGCTCTAGGAACGAGCAGTACTTC.

The chain joins TRBV10-3 to TRBJ2-5, with 15 bases fitting TRBD2. V lost 7 bases, J lost 9 bases, and 3 bases stayed unmatched. The CDR3 runs 13 residues. The germline CDR1 and CDR2 sequences are ENHRY and SYGVKD. The CDR3 bases are TGTGCCATCACCGGACTAGCGGGAGGGCCCCAGTACTTC. It codes for CAITGLAGGPQYF.

This chain connects TRBV7-9 to TRBJ1-1; D call uncertain. The V gene lost 10 bases and the J gene lost 11 bases, with 26 bases spanning the gap. The CDR3 runs to 14 residues. The germline CDR1 and CDR2 sequences are SEHNR and FQNEAQ (reference sequence). The chain's CDR3 is CATRSLADGKEAFF. The DNA of the CDR3 is TGTGCCACCAGAAGTTTGGCGGACGGGAAGGAGGCTTTCTTT.

The V call is TRBV12-5, the J call TRBJ2-1; a weak D match, TRBD2 (6 bases). The V and J ends lost 7 bases and 8 bases respectively, with 21 bases between them. Looked up from germline, CDR1 is LGHNT and CDR2 is FRNRAP. The CDR3 consists of 15 residues. In DNA, the CDR3 is TGTGCTAGTGCCTTAACGGGAGTTTTTCTCCATGAGCAGTTCTTC. Amino acid sequence: CASALTGVFLHEQFF.

The chain recombines TRBV4-1 with TRBJ2-5; TRBD1 might be the D (6 bases). The CDR3 length is 16 residues. V lost 4 bases, J lost 3 bases, and 18 bases lay in between. Germline values: CDR1 MGHRA, CDR2 YSYEKL. The CDR3 DNA reads TGCGCCAGCAGCCCTCCCGCTAGAGGGGGAAAAGAGACCCAGTACTTC. Its translation: CASSPPARGGKETQYF.

The V and J genes are TRBV19 and TRBJ2-1; TRBD2 agrees at 9 bases. Germline CDR1 LNHDA, CDR2 SQIVND (reference sequence). The V and J ends lost 5 bases and 8 bases, in that order; junction bases with no gene match: 13. The CDR3 spans 16 residues. For the CDR3, the DNA is TGTGCCAGTAGTGGCCGCGGATGGCGGGGGGGGTATGAGCAGTTCTTC. Protein sequence: CASSGRGWRGGYEQFF.

The chain uses TRBV2 and TRBJ2-7; weak D call: TRBD2 (5 bases). Trimming took off 3 bases at V and 2 bases at J, with 11 bases between the two ends. The CDR3 covers 14 residues. Germline V CDR1 and CDR2: SNHLY, FYNNEI. The CDR3 DNA follows: TGTGCCAGCAGTGATCGAGGAGGACCCTACGAGCAGTACTTC. The encoded protein is CASSDRGGPYEQYF.

The V and J genes are TRBV7-9 and TRBJ2-3, with D possibly being TRBD1 (6 bases). Germline V lookup: CDR1 SEHNR, CDR2 FQNEAQ (reference sequence). V was pared by 2 bases and J by 4 bases, with 10 bases between. The CDR3 consists of 14 residues. The CDR3 is CASSLSGDADTQYF. DNA of the CDR3: TGTGCCAGCAGCTTATCAGGGGACGCAGATACGCAGTATTTT.

The V and J genes are TRBV6-1 and TRBJ2-7; TRBD1 is a possible D gene (5 bases). V shed 2 bases and J shed 8 bases, with 28 bases lying between them. Germline lookup yields CDR1 MNHNS and CDR2 SASEGT. This CDR3 contains 18 residues. The CDR3 DNA is TGTGCCAGCAGTGAACGGGCTGGGCCGGACACCCGCCCCGGTCAGCAGTACTTC. This codes for CASSERAGPDTRPGQQYF.

There are a few counts of this clone. The chain is built from TRBV7-9 and TRBJ2-3; 9 positions match TRBD1. Per germline, CDR1 SEHNR and CDR2 FQNEAQ (reference sequence). J lost 5 bases, V lost 0 bases, and 6 bases had no gene match. The CDR3 is 16 amino acids. The CDR3 nucleotides are TGTGCCAGCAGCTTAGCGGTGCGGACAGGGGTAGATACGCAGTATTTT. Its protein product is CASSLAVRTGVDTQYF.

This clone was observed a handful of times. The CDR3 nucleotides read TGTGCCAGCAGTCCTAGCGGGTGGGCCTACGAGCAGTACTTC. Translating gives CASSPSGWAYEQYF. The genes are TRBV28 and TRBJ2-7; 8 nucleotides match TRBD2. After removal of 5 bases from V and 2 bases from J, the junction contained 5 bases not matched to a gene. The germline V gene has CDR1 MDHEN and CDR2 SYDVKM. This CDR3 has 14 amino acids.

The count of this clone is one. The rearrangement uses TRBV5-4 and TRBJ2-5, with 15 bases lining up with TRBD2. The germline V gene has CDR1 SGHNT and CDR2 YYREEE (reference sequence). This CDR3 is built from 17 residues. The trim removed 7 bases at V and 1 base at J, leaving 8 bases unmatched. The CDR3 protein is CASGRGLAGGSQETQYF. In DNA form, the CDR3 reads TGTGCCAGCGGTAGGGGACTAGCGGGAGGATCCCAAGAGACCCAGTACTTC.

The chain has TRBV6-1 and TRBJ1-3, with 7 bases matching TRBD1. In germline, CDR1 is MNHNS, CDR2 SASEGT. This CDR3 contains 14 residues. V trimming: 11 bases; J trimming: 6 bases; junction bases outside the gene matches: 13. In DNA form, the CDR3 reads TGTGCCGGACGCCGAGGGGGCACTCAAAACACCATATATTTT. This translates into CAGRRGGTQNTIYF.

The CDR3 sequence is CASSFRYERGLSTDTQYF. For the CDR3, the DNA is TGTGCCAGCAGTTTCCGCTATGAGCGGGGGCTGAGCACAGATACGCAGTATTTT. The chain employs TRBV27 and TRBJ2-3; 8 bases agree with TRBD2. Germline V gene data show CDR1 as MNHEY and CDR2 as SMNVEV (reference sequence). The CDR3 has 18 residues. V lost 3 bases and J lost 0; bases outside the gene matches: 11.

J is TRBJ2-7 and V is TRBV28, with 7 bases that match TRBD1. V trimming: 6 bases; J trimming: 6 bases; junction bases outside the gene matches: 5. The CDR3 totals 12 residues. Germline assignment: CDR1 MDHEN and CDR2 SYDVKM. CDR3 DNA sequence: TGTGCCAGCAGCTCTACAGGGGTCGAGCAGTACTTC. Protein: CASSSTGVEQYF.

This clone was seen only a few times. CDR3 bases: TGTGCCAGCAGTGTTGGAAGCGGGGGGTATGGGACCCAGTACTTC. This sequence encodes CASSVGSGGYGTQYF. The gene calls are TRBV6-1 and TRBJ2-5; 9 nucleotides agree with TRBD2. Germline-derived CDR1 and CDR2 are MNHNS and SASEGT. The CDR3 runs 15 residues. The junction had 10 bases not matched to a gene; V was cut back by 4 bases and J by 7 bases.

The rearrangement uses TRBV5-1 and TRBJ2-3; 9 nucleotides agree with TRBD1. V shed 0 bases and J 4 bases; nucleotides not matched to a gene: 0. CDR1 and CDR2 from the germline V gene are SGHRS and YFSETQ. The CDR3 is 14 amino acids. CDR3 sequence: CASSLGQGADTQYF. CDR3 nucleotide sequence: TGCGCCAGCAGCTTGGGACAGGGGGCAGATACGCAGTATTTT.

V is TRBV7-3 and J is TRBJ1-3; TRBD1 aligns across 9 bases. The trim removed 5 bases at V and 4 bases at J, leaving 12 bases unmatched. The germline V gene has CDR1 SGHTA and CDR2 FQGTGA. The CDR3 covers 17 residues. CDR3 nucleotide sequence: TGTGCCAGCAGCCCCGGGACAGGGATCGAATCGGGAAACACCATATATTTT. Protein product: CASSPGTGIESGNTIYF. The entire variable domain, with the rest obtained from reference TRBV7-3 and TRBJ1-3, is as follows: GAGVSQTPSNKVTEKGKYVELRCDPISGHTALYWYRQSLGQGPEFLIYFQGTGAADDSGLPNDRFFAVRPEGSVSTLKIQRTERGDSAVYLCASSPGTGIESGNTIYFGEGSWLTVV.

CDR3 bases: TGTGCCAGCAGTTTGTCCGGGGTCGAGCAGTACTTC. This codes for CASSLSGVEQYF. The rearrangement links TRBV28 to TRBJ2-5; possible D gene TRBD2, 5 bases. The assigned J gene may be wrong: the sequence end matches TRBJ2-7 better. CDR1 is MDHEN and CDR2 is SYDVKM in the germline V gene. The CDR3 covers 12 residues.

V gene TRBV15 combines with J gene TRBJ1-1, with D tentatively TRBD1 (6 bases). Germline V gene lookup returns CDR1 LNHNV and CDR2 YYDKDF (reference sequence). Trimming pared 3 bases from V and 1 base from J, leaving 15 bases between. The CDR3 sequence is 16 residues long. CDR3 sequence (DNA): TGTGCCACCAGCAGGGCCGGGACAATTAAGAACACTGAAGCTTTCTTT. Its translation is CATSRAGTIKNTEAFF.

The chain combines TRBV27 with TRBJ1-5; no clear D gene. The germline CDR1 and CDR2 sequences are MNHEY and SMNVEV (reference sequence). This CDR3 comprises 14 residues. With 3 bases removed from V and 5 bases from J, the gap between germline ends came to 11 bases. In nucleotides, the CDR3 is TGTGCCAGCAGTTTGGGCAGAAGCCATCAGCCCCAGCATTTT. Protein: CASSLGRSHQPQHF.

CDR3 nucleotide sequence: TGTGCCAGCAGCTCCCCGTCCGGGAGTAACAATGAGCAGTTCTTC. This codes for CASSSPSGSNNEQFF. The chain carries TRBV7-6 and TRBJ2-1, with D possibly TRBD2 on 6 matching bases. The V end was cut by 4 bases, the J end by 5 bases, with 15 bases between. This CDR3 region has 15 residues. Germline loops: CDR1 SGHVS, CDR2 FNYEAQ.

This clone was counted a few times. The chain employs TRBV6-5 and TRBJ1-1; perhaps TRBD1 as D (5 bases). The CDR3 contains 14 residues. The germline V gene encodes CDR1 MNHEY and CDR2 SVGAGI. V was clipped by 0 bases and J by 4 bases, with 9 bases between them. The CDR3 sequence: CASSYSQGGTEAFF. In nucleotides, the CDR3 is TGTGCCAGCAGTTACTCGCAGGGCGGCACTGAAGCTTTCTTT.

This clone was seen a single time. V usage is TRBV15 and J usage is TRBJ1-1, with D possibly being TRBD1 (5 bases). The V end was cut by 4 bases, the J end by 4 bases, with 10 bases between. This CDR3 is built from 13 residues. The V gene's germline CDR1 is LNHNV and CDR2 YYDKDF (reference sequence). This CDR3 reads CATSTSGITEAFF. The CDR3 bases are TGTGCCACCAGCACATCAGGGATCACTGAAGCTTTCTTT.

The gene calls are TRBV2 and TRBJ2-3, with unresolved D. The CDR3 spans 14 residues. CDR1 is SNHLY, CDR2 FYNNEI, per germline. Trimming took off 8 bases at V and 4 bases at J, with 16 bases between the two ends. This chain's CDR3 is CASAGVRRADTQYF. In DNA form, the CDR3 reads TGTGCCAGCGCTGGCGTGCGGCGAGCAGATACGCAGTATTTT.

The J gene is TRBJ1-2, the V gene TRBV30, with 7 bases identical to TRBD1. After removal of 1 base from V and 4 bases from J, the junction contained 3 bases not matched to a gene. The CDR3 contains 13 residues. Germline CDR1 GTSNPN, CDR2 SVGIG (reference sequence). CDR3 bases: TGTGCCTGGAGTGGACAGGGCTCCTATGGCTACACCTTC. Its protein is CAWSGQGSYGYTF.

This rearrangement joins TRBV11-1 to TRBJ2-2, with D possibly matching TRBD1 (6 bases). The CDR3 contains 14 residues. Per germline, CDR1 SGHAT and CDR2 FQDESV (reference sequence). The V and J ends lost 5 bases and 6 bases respectively, with 13 bases between them. The CDR3 sequence is CASSVDRPPGELFF. CDR3 DNA sequence: TGTGCCAGCAGCGTCGACAGGCCCCCCGGGGAGCTGTTTTTT.